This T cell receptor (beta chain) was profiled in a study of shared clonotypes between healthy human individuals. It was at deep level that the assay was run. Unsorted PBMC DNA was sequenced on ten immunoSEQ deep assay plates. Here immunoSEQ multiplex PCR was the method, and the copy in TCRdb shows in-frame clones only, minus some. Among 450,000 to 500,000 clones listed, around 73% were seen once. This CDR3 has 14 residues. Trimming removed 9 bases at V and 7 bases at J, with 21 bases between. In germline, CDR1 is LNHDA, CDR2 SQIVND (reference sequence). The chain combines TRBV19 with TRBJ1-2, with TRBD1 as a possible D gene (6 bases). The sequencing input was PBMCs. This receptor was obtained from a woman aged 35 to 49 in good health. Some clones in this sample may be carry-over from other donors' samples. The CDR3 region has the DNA TGTGCCAGCAAACCTCAGGGGTTCGATATTGGCTACACCTTC. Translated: CASKPQGFDIGYTF.